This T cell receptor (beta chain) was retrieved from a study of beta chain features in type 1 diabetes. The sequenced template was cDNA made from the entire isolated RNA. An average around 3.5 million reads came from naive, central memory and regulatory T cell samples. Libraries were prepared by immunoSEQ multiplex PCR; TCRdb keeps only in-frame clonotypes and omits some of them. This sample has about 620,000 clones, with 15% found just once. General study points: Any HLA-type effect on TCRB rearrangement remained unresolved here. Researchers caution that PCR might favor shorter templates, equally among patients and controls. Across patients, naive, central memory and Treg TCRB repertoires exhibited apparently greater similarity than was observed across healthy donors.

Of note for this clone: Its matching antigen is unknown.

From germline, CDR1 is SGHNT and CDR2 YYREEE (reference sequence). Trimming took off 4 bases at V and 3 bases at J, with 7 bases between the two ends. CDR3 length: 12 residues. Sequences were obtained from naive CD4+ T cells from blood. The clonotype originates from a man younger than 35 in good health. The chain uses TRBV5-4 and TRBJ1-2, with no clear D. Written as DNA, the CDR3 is TGTGCCAGCAGCCCCGAGGACTATGGCTACACCTTC. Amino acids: CASSPEDYGYTF.